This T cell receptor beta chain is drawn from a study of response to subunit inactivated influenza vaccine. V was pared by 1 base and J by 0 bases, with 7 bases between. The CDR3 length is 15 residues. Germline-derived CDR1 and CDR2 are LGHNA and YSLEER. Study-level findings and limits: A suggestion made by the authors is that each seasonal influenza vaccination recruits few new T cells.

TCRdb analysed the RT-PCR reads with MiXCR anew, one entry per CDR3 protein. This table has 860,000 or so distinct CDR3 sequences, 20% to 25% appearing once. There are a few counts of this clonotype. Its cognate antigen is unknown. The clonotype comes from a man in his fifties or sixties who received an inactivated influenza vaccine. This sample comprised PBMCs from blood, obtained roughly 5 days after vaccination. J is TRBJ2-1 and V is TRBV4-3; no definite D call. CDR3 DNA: TGCGCCAGCAGCCAAGCTGACACCTCCTACAATGAGCAGTTCTTC. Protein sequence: CASSQADTSYNEQFF.